A single sample is the source of the 7 T cell receptor beta chains below, sequenced in a study of T cells after somatic rescue of genetic block. The data were produced by immunoSEQ multiplex PCR, yet TCRdb's version contains in-frame clones alone and is incomplete. Among more than 10,000 clones listed, around 70% were seen once. The specimen sequenced was peripheral blood mononuclear cells (PBMCs). These receptors were collected from a boy between 10 and 17 years old.

V and J are TRBV11-3 and TRBJ2-3; no clear D. This CDR3 comprises 15 residues. Germline CDR1 reads SGHNT; CDR2 reads YENEEA. Trimming pared 2 bases from V and 0 bases from J, leaving 9 bases between. The CDR3 loop is CASSLMHGSTDTQYF. CDR3 nucleotide sequence: TGTGCCAGCAGCTTAATGCACGGTAGCACAGATACGCAGTATTTT.

The J gene is TRBJ2-3, the V gene TRBV30; D gene uncertain. This CDR3 contains 12 residues. In germline, CDR1 is GTSNPN, CDR2 SVGIG (reference sequence). The V end lost 0 bases, the J end lost 4 bases, and 5 bases lay between the germline ends. The chain's CDR3 is CAWSVLADTQYF. CDR3 in DNA: TGTGCCTGGAGTGTATTGGCAGATACGCAGTATTTT.

The genes are TRBV11-2 and TRBJ1-4; TRBD1 might be the D (5 bases). The CDR3 length is 13 residues. The V end was cut by 10 bases, the J end by 3 bases, with 12 bases between. Germline V CDR1 and CDR2: SGHAT, FQNNGV. CDR3 loop: CATAGGANEKLFF. CDR3 coding DNA: TGTGCCACCGCCGGAGGGGCTAATGAAAAACTGTTTTTT.

V gene TRBV19 combines with J gene TRBJ2-7, with 11 bases fitting TRBD1. J gave up 6 bases and V 4 bases, and 11 bases lay outside the gene matches. In germline, CDR1 is LNHDA, CDR2 SQIVND (reference sequence). There are 16 residues in the CDR3. CDR3 DNA: TGTGCCAGTAGTACCCGAGGACAGGGGGCTTTGGGCGAGCAGTACTTC. Its protein is CASSTRGQGALGEQYF.

The chain carries TRBV5-1 and TRBJ2-7; no definite D call. V lost 0 bases to trimming and J lost 9 bases, with 16 bases between them. Germline V lookup: CDR1 SGHRS, CDR2 YFSETQ. The CDR3 is 14 amino acids. The CDR3 nucleotides are TGCGCCAGCAGCTTGGAGACGATCTACGAGTGGCAGTACTTC. Translation gives CASSLETIYEWQYF.

CDR3 nucleotide sequence: TGTGCCAGCAGCCCCGGGACGCCTCAGTGGCCCCTGGAGCAGTACTTC. Residues: CASSPGTPQWPLEQYF. V is TRBV7-9 and J is TRBJ2-5; D may be TRBD1 or TRBD2 (5 bases each). Trimming removed 5 bases at V and 11 bases at J, with 27 bases between. Per germline, CDR1 SEHNR and CDR2 FQNEAQ (reference sequence). The CDR3 covers 16 residues.

This clone appeared once. J is TRBJ1-2 and V is TRBV19, with a tentative D call TRBD1 (6 bases). Between the trimmed V and J ends, which lost 6 bases and 4 bases, there was a span of 15 bases. The CDR3 is 14 residues long. The germline V gene has CDR1 LNHDA and CDR2 SQIVND (reference sequence). The CDR3 sequence is CASSPTGFLYGYTF. The CDR3 DNA sequence: TGTGCCAGTAGCCCGACAGGATTTCTCTATGGCTACACCTTC.